This T cell receptor (beta chain) was retrieved from a study of human T cells and chemical hapten exposure. Regarding time point: patch test 2, 6 weeks after DPC sensitization. Treatment described: therapeutic diphenylcyclopropenone sensitization with weekly scalp DPC. The donor pool consisted of alopecia patients aged 18 to 70 years, considered suitable for DPC. It was the library that attached unique molecular identifiers to individual cDNA molecules. MiXCR, applied by TCRdb to the RACE reads, yields one record per CDR3 protein. In the table there are about 43,000 distinct CDR3 sequences, approximately 3.5% of which are singletons. This clonotype was counted ten times or more. What it binds is unknown. Trimming stripped 3 bases from V and 6 bases from J, with 12 bases between. This CDR3 contains 13 residues. Looked up from germline, CDR1 is MNHEY and CDR2 is SVGAGI. Study results and caveats: Significantly more large CDR3 similarity clusters were formed by expanded TCRs than by controls. Counts of TCRs above 1 in 1000 frequency stayed unchanged with DPC sensitization.

This sample comprised whole blood, obtained in connection with sensitization to the hapten diphenylcyclopropenone (DPC). This TCR was sampled from a man aged 35 to 55 with alopecia areata. Some clones in this sample may be carry-over from other donors' samples. V gene TRBV6-5 combines with J gene TRBJ2-7; D not certain. The CDR3 bases are TGTGCCAGCAGTTATGAGTCTGGCCGCGAGCAGTACTTC. Residues: CASSYESGREQYF.